This T cell receptor beta chain derives from a study of immunodeficiency (dated by TCRdb to about 2019). Study-wide context: Repertoire analysis was done to look for VDJ recombination defects and oligoclonality. General findings and caveats noted by the study authors: In the entropy comparisons of patients versus healthy controls, patients were shown as n=3 (open circles), and an effect on thymic development was only suggested as possible. Based on top-100 and total clonotype frequencies, severe oligoclonality was found in patient CD8+ T cells but not in patient CD4+ T cells. Compared with control CD8+ T cells, patient CD8+ T cells had restricted TRB V-J pairing and reduced productive entropy.

From the cysteine up to the phenylalanine, the CDR3 has a length of 16 residues. Left in the record is the CDR3 DNA by itself, 48 bases read in frame from the first base. Reading the germline V gene (reference sequence) gives CDR1 PRHDT and CDR2 FYEKMQ. Trimming costs V 0 bases and J 3 bases, and their ends lie 12 bases apart. A word on this clone: The target of this receptor is not known. Base qualities are missing; no much larger clone stands one base away.

Before TCR sequencing, CD3+CD8+ T cells were sorted from fresh PBMCs. After extraction using the QIAamp DNA Blood Mini Kit, genomic DNA was sent off for immunoSEQ repertoire analysis. Using a standard quantity of genomic DNA template, multiplex PCR was run to amplify the CDR3 regions. An Illumina platform was used to sequence the PCR products. The source study handled its data this way. Alignment of sequences was done against a reference, and the V, D and J gene definitions came from IMGT. To eliminate PCR and sequencing errors, a nearest-neighbor clustering algorithm combined closely related sequences. V, D and J usage in productive unique and total sequences was analyzed using ImmunoSEQ Analyzer tools and R version 3.6.1. Imported from immuneACCESS, the table was reduced by TCRdb to in-frame sequences with V and J called. These copies leave out some clones; in studies compared against another copy, an unresolved V gene accounts for under half, and the cause of the remainder is not known. For V, J and clone size, that table is used; D and trimming come from the DNA. The sample data list some 1,100 clones, and 80% to 95% of these were observed just once. The ten largest clonotypes hold roughly 1.4% of the sample.

The sequenced sample consisted of CD8+ T cells from blood. The chain links TRBV13 with TRBJ1-3; the D region possibly corresponds to TRBD1 (5 bases align). The origin of this receptor is a female donor. The DNA sequence is as follows: TGTGCCAGCAGCTTAGGCCTCCAGGGCTATGGAAACACCATATATTTT. This is translated as CASSLGLQGYGNTIYF.